Following are 2 T cell receptor beta chains from one sample sequenced in a study of blood T cell repertoires in COVID-19 (dated by TCRdb to the early 2020s). The library was built by means of the immunoSEQ multiplex PCR assay. In its TCRdb copy, this immuneACCESS table keeps in-frame sequences only and misses some clones. Where compared with another copy, unresolved V genes explain less than half of these, and the others have no known cause. The sample table contains tens of thousands of clones; only one count was recorded for about 83% of them. The ten largest clones capture approximately 15% of the sample. Sequenced: peripheral blood. The receptors derive from a woman between 65 and 79 years old with acute or convalescent COVID-19.

V gene TRBV7-9 combines with J gene TRBJ1-5, with D maybe TRBD1 (5 bases). Germline CDR1 is SEHNR and CDR2 is FQNEAQ (reference sequence). This CDR3 has 14 amino acids. V shed 5 bases and J shed 7 bases, with 15 bases lying between them. As DNA, the CDR3 is TGTGCCAGCAGCCGCGGTGGGGCCGACCAGCCCCAGCATTTT. Its protein is CASSRGGADQPQHF.

This chain links TRBV11-3 with TRBJ1-2, with TRBD1 as a possible D gene (6 bases). The V gene lost 5 bases and the J gene lost 8 bases, with 18 bases spanning the gap. This CDR3 is built from 14 residues. Germline CDR1 and CDR2: SGHNT and YENEEA. The CDR3 coding sequence is TGTGCCAGCAGCCCGGGGGGGGCTACGGGAGGCTACACCTTC. Translation: CASSPGGATGGYTF.